This T cell receptor beta chain was identified in a study of cytomegalovirus exposure and HLA in healthy donors (TCRdb year 2017). Context from the whole study: According to an earlier analysis of a few hundred of the donors, some 180 million T cells yielded 90 million to 130 million unique TCR beta sequences and around 280 Gb of sequence data. HLA typing included class I and class II loci at four-digit resolution. Donor age, sex, ethnicity and CMV serostatus were collected together with the repertoire data. A later analysis re-analyzed previously published TCR beta repertoires from roughly 630 donors and added high-resolution HLA genotyping to study TCR occurrence patterns. The T cell repertoires of 670 or so subjects were profiled by immunosequencing and related to cytomegalovirus serostatus. An earlier analysis of some 500 of the donors applied high-throughput TCR beta sequencing to assess whether each TCR beta V gene segment acted as functional or pseudogenic. A later genetic analysis took genome-wide SNP genotypes for about three fifths of the roughly 700 donors and used that subset as a discovery cohort. An early release that covered about 600 HLA-typed donors contained approximately 300 gigabases of sequencing data and about 84 million unique TCR sequences. About five DR-DQ haplotypes were handled as single units for association and clustering because linkage in the cohort was strong. All discovery cohort repertoires had been generated on a single sequencing platform. The later analysis used no new phenotypic data to find candidate immune exposures, relying instead on TCR beta sequences and their occurrence across donors. Along with the approximately 700-subject first cohort, a separate validation cohort of around 110 different subjects was used. Of the roughly 400 genotyped donors, about 80% fell in the genetic ancestry cluster associated with self-reported Caucasian donors. The number of typed donors differed by locus: about 620-640 for A, B, C, DRB1 and DQB1; approximately 520 for DQA1; around 610 for DPA1; and about 450 for DPB1. To predict cytomegalovirus infection status, the study brought together high-throughput TCR immunosequencing, statistical association of individual TCRs with disease status, and machine learning. The study was designed to test whether signatures of past pathogen exposure could be identified by cataloging public T cell receptors. Across under 500 genotyped donors of the cohort, an average of roughly 200,000 unique TCR beta nucleotide sequences per donor were sequenced, and approximately 19% of those sequences were non-productive. Overall study results and their limits: This cohort had only TCR beta chains sequenced, and the lack of alpha or paired-chain data limited which features could be detected. In a later analysis, TCR association rates were found to vary across HLA loci, with the most associated TCRs seen for DRB1 alleles and the fewest for HLA-C alleles. In a later analysis, most CMV-associated TCR beta chains were found to appear HLA-restricted, with HLA associations seemingly driven largely by CMV exposure. The classifier was reported to diagnose cytomegalovirus status with high specificity and sensitivity in both the original and validation cohorts. Roughly uniform sequencing depth across donors was assumed in presence/absence analyses, although this assumption may not hold. The earlier analysis of around 600 of the donors excluded approximately 15 rarely observed V segments, including chromosome 9 orphons, because counts were too low. A cluster of highly shared sequence variants was judged likely to represent a technical artifact of the sequencing pipeline. A later analysis associated about 16,000 TCR beta sequences with specific HLA alleles at a false discovery rate of 0.05. A later genetic analysis reported fewer N-insertions in productive TCRs among donors in an Asian-associated ancestry cluster than the approximately 670-donor mean. A later genetic analysis associated a missense DCLRE1C variant with V-gene and J-gene trimming of TCR beta chains, and an independent cohort replicated the association. Correlated functional status among segregating V segments might reflect linkage disequilibrium, but an unknown experimental factor could not be ruled out. When HLA alleles, especially DR and DQ, strongly co-occurred, TCR associations were difficult to assign to individual alleles. HLA typing was unavailable for some donors at each locus, so association tests used only the typed subset. In a later analysis, HLA-associated TCR beta chains were found to be more clonally expanded and to have lower generation probabilities than equally common non-associated chains. The 87-base-pair reads could not distinguish some IMGT-functional V segments, including TRBV6-2 and TRBV6-3, so those segments were excluded. According to a later analysis, parvovirus B19, influenza, CMV and Epstein-Barr virus appeared linked to several top co-occurrence clusters. The study gave a list of some 150 TCR beta chains associated with cytomegalovirus. The only immune exposure information available for the cohort was CMV serostatus. In vitro tests confirmed that three of the cytomegalovirus-associated TCR beta chains recognize cytomegalovirus antigens. Most TCR sequences were seen in very few donors, while some public TCRs were found in many individuals. A further reported finding was that TCR beta sequences accurately predicted the HLA-A and HLA-B alleles for most subjects in the first cohort. The authors suggested that the approach could potentially be extended to other disease states and immunological phenotypes. Broadly in line with IMGT annotations, most TCR beta V segments showed up in productive rearrangements about 87% or about 30% of the time in an earlier analysis of around 600 of the donors.

This clone was found a few times. It has no known antigen specificity. Per-base qualities were not stored, and no clone one base away is much larger. This sample includes further DNA sequences coding for the same CDR3. CDR3 length: 13 amino acids, cysteine to phenylalanine. CDR3 DNA is the only sequence kept; it has 39 bases, read in frame from the first base. Clipping removes 5 bases from V and 4 bases from J, with 4 as the unmatched junction base count. CDR1 is given as SEHNR and CDR2 as FQNEAQ, both from the germline V gene (reference sequence). The cohort was made up of roughly 670 healthy bone marrow donors. At the time of sampling, all cohort members were nominally healthy, though unrecorded immune exposures were likely present. The donor tested CMV seronegative, placing the donor among the 352 seronegative members of the cohort. Every donor gave a peripheral blood sample, and the peripheral blood mononuclear cells from that sample were used for TCR beta sequencing. The Qiagen DNeasy Blood Extraction Kit was used to extract genomic DNA from the blood cell samples.

The library came from the immunoSEQ multiplex PCR assay. For the multiplex PCR, a mixture combining 60 forward primers for TCR Vbeta segments and 13 reverse primers for TCR Jbeta segments was used. A multiplex PCR assay on genomic DNA amplified the CDR3 region of rearranged TCR beta genes. On the Illumina HiSeq System, the amplified TCR beta libraries were sequenced as 87-base-pair reads. Turning to the authors' computational methods: Across the 600 to 700 repertoires, a later analysis counted approximately 83 million unique TCR beta chains, some 11 million of which were shared by at least two donors. Raw reads were error-corrected and collapsed into unique sequences with a nearest-neighbor algorithm that merged closely related sequences to remove PCR and sequencing errors. CDR3 sequences were aligned to IMGT reference sequences to assign V, D and J gene segments. For a sequence to be retained, at least a six-nucleotide match to both a V gene segment and a J gene segment was required. A rearrangement was called productive if the CDR3 had no stop codons and remained in frame with V and J, and every other rearrangement was called non-productive. CDR3 was defined by IMGT convention, running from the second conserved V-encoded cysteine to the conserved J-encoded phenylalanine. The earlier analysis of a few hundred of the donors excluded any sequence lacking an unambiguous match to a single V gene segment. In an earlier analysis of 500 to 750 of the donors, V segments were called functional above 56.7% productive rearrangements and were called segregating when the between-donor standard deviation exceeded 5%. To diagnose cytomegalovirus status from the catalog of TCR beta chain sequences, a statistical classification framework was built. In a later analysis, V and J genes were assigned by comparing TCR nucleotide sequences against IMGT/GENE-DB human TR gene sequences. A later analysis assigned CDR3 sequences and most-parsimonious VDJ recombination scenarios with the TCRdist pipeline. A later analysis defined each TCR beta chain by its CDR3 amino acid sequence plus V-gene family, and excluded reads lacking a unique V-gene family. A later analysis removed several hundred highly shared, low-generation-probability nucleotide sequences to deal with suspected cross-contamination and a sequencing artifact. In a later analysis, a clonal expansion index was calculated for each public chain from normalized within-repertoire ranks of inferred template counts. A later analysis computed generation probabilities with a VDJ recombination model fitted to out-of-frame rearrangements, and checked the results against IGoR. Hypergeometric tests were used in a later analysis to score TCR-TCR, TCR-HLA and TCR-CMV co-occurrence, with a repertoire-size bias correction applied to the TCR pairs. To estimate false discovery rates, a later analysis permuted the HLA or CMV assignments 20 times. In a later analysis, co-occurring TCRs were grouped using DBSCAN, and TCRdist sequence similarity was added for clustering within HLA-allele-positive subsets. For co-occurrence clustering, repertoires with fewer than 30,000 or more than 120,000 public chains were excluded, along with about five repertoires with anomalous nucleotide sharing. Held by TCRdb, this immuneACCESS table contains in-frame sequences only and omits some clones. Under half of the omission traces to an unresolved V gene where checked; the cause of the rest is unknown. V and J calls plus clone size are reproduced from that table; the DNA served to infer D and trimming. The sample yields under 200,000 clones; approximately 79% were counted once. Together, the top ten hold about 0.72% of the sample.

The chain uses TRBV7-9 and TRBJ1-2, with 7 bases in between that match TRBD1. This receptor was taken from a woman aged 40 to 50 in good health and CMV-seronegative. Sample: PBMCs. The DNA reads TGTGCCAGCAGCCTCAACAGGGGCTATGGCTACACCTTC. Its translation reads: CASSLNRGYGYTF.